The clone carrying this TCR beta chain was seen a single time. Its antigen is as yet unknown. RNA amounts of about 0.45 to 1 ug underwent reverse transcription with random hexamers. By means of immunoSEQ multiplex PCR, TCR beta CDR3 spanning 54 Vbeta and 13 Jbeta underwent amplification. TCRdb re-called the immunoSEQ multiplex PCR reads through MiXCR, storing one row per CDR3 protein. The data contain 130,000 or so distinct CDR3 sequences, around 91% of them seen just once; the ten biggest clones take up over 0.2%. CD8+ and CD4+ T cells from blood underwent TCR beta sequencing. This sample is part of a study of CD8 T cells in Susac syndrome. Findings and limits, study-wide: As the study acknowledged, the number of individuals in its TCR sequencing and HLA analysis was relatively small.

The CDR3 has 14 residues. V was clipped by 4 bases and J by 2 bases, with 12 bases between them. Sequencing was carried out using CD8+ T cells from PBMCs. This clonotype was sampled from a human donor with multiple sclerosis. V is TRBV12-3 or TRBV12-4 and J is TRBJ2-7; the D gene is possibly TRBD1 (5 bases). CDR3 region: CASSYRRGAYEQYF. CDR3 bases: TGTGCCAGCAGTTATAGAAGGGGCGCCTACGAGCAGTACTTC.